This T cell receptor (beta chain) was profiled in a study of blood T cells in healthy people across ages. For the second PCR, which ran for roughly 6 to 11 cycles, a sample-barcoded 5' primer and a J-beta primer mix were used. Using its own MiXCR run on the 5' RACE reads, TCRdb lists one record per CDR3 protein. The sample yields about 1.7 million distinct CDR3 sequences, about 28% seen once. In this sample, this clonotype turned up a few times. The V end lost 4 bases, the J end lost 8 bases, and 12 bases lay between the germline ends. This CDR3 is built from 13 residues. Germline CDR1 is SGHKS and CDR2 is YYEKEE (reference sequence).

The J gene is TRBJ1-4, the V gene TRBV5-5; D is uncertain. This clonotype was obtained from a woman aged 25 to 39 in good health. Sequenced: blood. The CDR3 nucleotides are TGTGCCAGCAGCCTGGCCTCGGGGGAAAAACTGTTTTTT. The encoded protein is CASSLASGEKLFF.